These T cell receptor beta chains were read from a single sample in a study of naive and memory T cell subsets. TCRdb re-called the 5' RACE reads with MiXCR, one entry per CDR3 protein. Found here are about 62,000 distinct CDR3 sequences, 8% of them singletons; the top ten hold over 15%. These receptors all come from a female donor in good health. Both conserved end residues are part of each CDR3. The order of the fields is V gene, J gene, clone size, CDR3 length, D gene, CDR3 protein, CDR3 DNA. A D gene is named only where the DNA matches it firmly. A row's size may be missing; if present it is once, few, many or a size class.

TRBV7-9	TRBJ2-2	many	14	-	CASSSQRDTGELFF	TGTGCCAGCAGCTCACAAAGGGACACCGGGGAGCTGTTTTTT
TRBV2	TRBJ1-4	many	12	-	CASSPVNEKLFF	TGTGCCAGCAGCCCCGTTAATGAAAAACTGTTTTTT
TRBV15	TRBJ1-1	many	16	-	CATSRVRIDPNTEAFF	TGTGCCACCAGCAGGGTCCGAATAGACCCGAACACTGAAGCTTTCTTT
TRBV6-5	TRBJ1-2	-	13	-	CASGPGPSYGYTF	TGTGCCAGCGGGCCGGGACCGAGCTATGGCTACACCTTC
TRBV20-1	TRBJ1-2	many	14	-	CSSSGVLANYGYTF	TGCAGCTCATCCGGGGTACTGGCTAACTATGGCTACACCTTC
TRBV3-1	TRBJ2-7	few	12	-	CASSSGAREQYF	TGTGCCAGCAGCTCGGGAGCAAGGGAGCAGTACTTC
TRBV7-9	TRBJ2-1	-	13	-	CASSGAPYNEQFF	TGTGCCAGCTCGGGTGCTCCCTACAATGAGCAGTTCTTC
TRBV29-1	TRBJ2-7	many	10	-	CSVSTGEQYF	TGCAGCGTTTCCACGGGGGAGCAGTACTTC
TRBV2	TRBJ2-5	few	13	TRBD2	CASSVGLAKTQYF	TGTGCCAGCAGTGTGGGACTAGCGAAGACCCAGTACTTC
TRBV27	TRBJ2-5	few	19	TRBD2	CASSSLSAYSGLYQETQYF	TGTGCCAGCAGTTCCTTATCGGCCTATAGCGGGTTGTACCAAGAGACCCAGTACTTC
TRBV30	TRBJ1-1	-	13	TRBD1	CAWIGTGVAEAFF	TGTGCCTGGATCGGGACAGGGGTTGCTGAAGCTTTCTTT
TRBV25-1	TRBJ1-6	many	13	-	CASRAGDNSPLHF	TGTGCCAGCAGGGCAGGCGATAATTCACCCCTCCACTTT
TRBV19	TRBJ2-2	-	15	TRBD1	CASSWTGGDTGELFF	TGTGCCAGTAGTTGGACAGGGGGAGACACCGGGGAGCTGTTTTTT
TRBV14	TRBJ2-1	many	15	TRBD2	CASSVGLAVYNEQFF	TGTGCCAGCAGTGTCGGACTAGCGGTTTACAATGAGCAGTTCTTC
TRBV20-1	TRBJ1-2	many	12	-	CSATDKRYGYTF	TGCAGTGCAACCGACAAGCGCTATGGCTACACCTTC
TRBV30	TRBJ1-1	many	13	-	CAWSVRENTEAFF	TGTGCCTGGAGTGTACGAGAAAACACTGAAGCTTTCTTT
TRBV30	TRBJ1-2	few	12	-	CAWSDHFDGYTF	TGTGCCTGGAGTGACCATTTTGATGGCTACACCTTC
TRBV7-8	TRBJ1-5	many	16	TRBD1	CASSLNRGLSNQPQHF	TGTGCCAGCAGCTTAAACAGGGGACTGAGCAATCAGCCCCAGCATTTT
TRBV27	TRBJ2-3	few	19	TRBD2	CASSLTLAGAREIPDTQYF	TGTGCCAGCAGTTTAACGCTAGCGGGAGCACGAGAGATCCCAGATACGCAGTATTTT
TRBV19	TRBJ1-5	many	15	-	CASSMGIYSNQPQHF	TGTGCCAGTAGTATGGGCATCTATAGCAATCAGCCCCAGCATTTT
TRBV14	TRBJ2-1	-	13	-	CASTRPGSDEQFF	TGTGCCAGCACCCGCCCAGGGTCCGATGAGCAGTTCTTC
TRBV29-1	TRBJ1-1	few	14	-	CSVGGRGMVSEAFF	TGCAGCGTTGGGGGCAGGGGTATGGTTTCTGAAGCTTTCTTT
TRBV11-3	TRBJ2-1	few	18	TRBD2	CASSLRGVLLSSYNEQFF	TGTGCCAGCAGCTTACGGGGGGTCCTTTTAAGCTCCTACAATGAGCAGTTCTTC
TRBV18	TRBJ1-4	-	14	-	CASSPRTDNEKLFF	TGTGCCAGCTCACCCCGGACAGATAATGAAAAACTGTTTTTT
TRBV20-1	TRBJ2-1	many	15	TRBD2	CSAKTGTSLRNEQFF	TGCAGTGCTAAGACCGGGACTAGCCTAAGAAATGAGCAGTTCTTC
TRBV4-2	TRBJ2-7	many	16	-	CASSQGPAEGAYEQYF	TGTGCCAGCAGCCAAGGGCCAGCAGAAGGAGCCTACGAGCAGTACTTC
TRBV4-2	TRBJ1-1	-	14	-	CASSQEPRVYEAFF	TGTGCCAGCAGCCAAGAACCCAGGGTTTATGAAGCTTTCTTT
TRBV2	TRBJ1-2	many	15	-	CASSDFRGTLYGYTF	TGTGCCAGCAGTGATTTCAGAGGGACTCTCTATGGCTACACCTTC
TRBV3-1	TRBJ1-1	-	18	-	CASSQDPTWLGAYTEAFF	TGTGCCAGCAGCCAAGATCCGACTTGGTTGGGGGCTTACACTGAAGCTTTCTTT
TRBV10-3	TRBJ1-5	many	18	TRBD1	CAISESRGTGPGNQPQHF	TGTGCCATCAGTGAGTCGAGGGGGACAGGGCCTGGCAATCAGCCCCAGCATTTT
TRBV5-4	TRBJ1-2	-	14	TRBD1	CASSFPTGSNGYTF	TGTGCCAGCAGCTTTCCGACAGGGTCTAATGGCTACACCTTC
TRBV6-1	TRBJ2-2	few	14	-	CASSEFRGSGELFF	TGTGCCAGCAGTGAATTCCGCGGCAGCGGGGAGCTGTTTTTT
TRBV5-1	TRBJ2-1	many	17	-	CASSWGRGKGSYNEQFF	TGCGCCAGCAGCTGGGGGCGCGGCAAAGGGTCCTACAATGAGCAGTTCTTC
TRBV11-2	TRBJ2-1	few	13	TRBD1	CASSTDRYNEQFF	TGTGCCAGCAGCACGGACAGGTACAATGAGCAGTTCTTC
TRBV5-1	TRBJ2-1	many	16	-	CASSPGTVDSYNEQFF	TGCGCCAGCAGCCCCGGGACCGTAGACTCCTACAATGAGCAGTTCTTC
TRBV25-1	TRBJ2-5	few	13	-	CASSQSSLETQYF	TGTGCCAGCAGTCAATCCTCACTAGAGACCCAGTACTTC
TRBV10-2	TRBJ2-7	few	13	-	CASSRDISYEQYF	TGCGCCAGCAGCCGTGACATCTCCTACGAGCAGTACTTC
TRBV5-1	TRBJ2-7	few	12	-	CASSTGKYEQYF	TGCGCCAGCAGCACAGGGAAGTACGAGCAGTACTTC
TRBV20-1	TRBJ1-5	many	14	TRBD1	CSAREDREVQPQHF	TGCAGTGCTAGAGAAGACAGGGAGGTCCAGCCCCAGCATTTT
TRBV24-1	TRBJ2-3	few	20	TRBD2	CATSERPGLAGGSSTDTQYF	TGTGCCACCAGTGAAAGACCGGGACTAGCGGGCGGATCTAGCACAGATACGCAGTATTTT
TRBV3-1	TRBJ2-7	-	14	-	CASSHQGRNYEQYF	TGTGCCAGCAGCCACCAGGGACGGAACTACGAGCAGTACTTC
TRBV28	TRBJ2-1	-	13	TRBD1	CASRGQGLSEQFF	TGTGCCAGCAGGGGACAGGGATTGAGTGAGCAGTTCTTC
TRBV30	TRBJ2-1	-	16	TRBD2	CAWSVRPAGGHNEQFF	TGTGCCTGGAGTGTACGGCCAGCGGGAGGCCACAATGAGCAGTTCTTC
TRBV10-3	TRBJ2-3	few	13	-	CAITGDSTDTQYF	TGTGCCATAACCGGGGACTCCACAGATACGCAGTATTTT
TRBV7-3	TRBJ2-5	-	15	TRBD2	CASSLTSGGWETQYF	TGTGCCAGCAGCTTAACCTCGGGGGGGTGGGAGACCCAGTACTTC
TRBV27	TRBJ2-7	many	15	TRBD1	CASSPRQGAGYEQYF	TGTGCCAGCAGTCCCCGACAGGGGGCGGGCTACGAGCAGTACTTC
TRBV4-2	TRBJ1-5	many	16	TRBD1	CASSQEDREYNQPQHF	TGTGCCAGCAGCCAAGAGGACAGGGAATACAATCAGCCCCAGCATTTT
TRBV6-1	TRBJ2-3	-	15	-	CASSESGRRADTQYF	TGTGCCAGCAGTGAAAGCGGGCGACGGGCAGATACGCAGTATTTT